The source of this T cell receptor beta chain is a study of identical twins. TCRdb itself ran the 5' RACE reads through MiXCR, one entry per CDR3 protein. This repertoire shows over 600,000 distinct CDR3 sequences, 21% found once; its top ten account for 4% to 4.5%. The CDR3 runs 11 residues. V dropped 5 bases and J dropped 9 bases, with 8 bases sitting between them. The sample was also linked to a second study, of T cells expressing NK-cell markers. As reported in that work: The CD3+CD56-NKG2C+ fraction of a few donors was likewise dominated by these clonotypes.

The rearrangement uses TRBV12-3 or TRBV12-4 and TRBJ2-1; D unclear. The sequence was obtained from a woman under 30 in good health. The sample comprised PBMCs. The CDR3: CASSPYFEQFF. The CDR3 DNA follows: TGTGCCAGCAGTCCCTATTTTGAGCAGTTCTTC.